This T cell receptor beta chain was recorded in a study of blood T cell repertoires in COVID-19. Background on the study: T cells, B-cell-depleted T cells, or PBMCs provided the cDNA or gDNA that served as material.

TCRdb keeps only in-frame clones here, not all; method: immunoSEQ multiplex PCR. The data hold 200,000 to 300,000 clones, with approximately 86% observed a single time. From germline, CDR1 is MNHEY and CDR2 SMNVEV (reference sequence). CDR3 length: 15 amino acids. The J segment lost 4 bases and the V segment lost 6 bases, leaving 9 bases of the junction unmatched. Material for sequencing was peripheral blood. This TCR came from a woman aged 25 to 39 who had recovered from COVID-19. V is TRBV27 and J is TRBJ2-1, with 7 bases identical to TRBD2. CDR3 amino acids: CASRWGREPYNEQFF. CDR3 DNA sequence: TGTGCCAGCAGGTGGGGGAGGGAACCGTACAATGAGCAGTTCTTC.